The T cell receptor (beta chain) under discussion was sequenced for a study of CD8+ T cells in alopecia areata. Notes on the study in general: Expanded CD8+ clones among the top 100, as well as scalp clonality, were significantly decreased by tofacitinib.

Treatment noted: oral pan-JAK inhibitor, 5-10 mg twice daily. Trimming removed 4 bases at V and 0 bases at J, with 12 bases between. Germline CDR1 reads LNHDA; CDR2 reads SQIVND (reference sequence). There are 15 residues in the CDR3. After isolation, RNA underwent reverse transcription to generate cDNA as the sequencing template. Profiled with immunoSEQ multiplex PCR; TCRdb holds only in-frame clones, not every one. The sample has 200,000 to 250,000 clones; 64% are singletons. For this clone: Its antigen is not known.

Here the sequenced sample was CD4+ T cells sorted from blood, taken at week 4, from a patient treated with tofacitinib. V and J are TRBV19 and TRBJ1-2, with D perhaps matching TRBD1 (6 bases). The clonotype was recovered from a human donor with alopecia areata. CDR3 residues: CASSTDWTANYGYTF. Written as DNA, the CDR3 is TGTGCCAGTAGTACGGACTGGACAGCTAACTATGGCTACACCTTC.